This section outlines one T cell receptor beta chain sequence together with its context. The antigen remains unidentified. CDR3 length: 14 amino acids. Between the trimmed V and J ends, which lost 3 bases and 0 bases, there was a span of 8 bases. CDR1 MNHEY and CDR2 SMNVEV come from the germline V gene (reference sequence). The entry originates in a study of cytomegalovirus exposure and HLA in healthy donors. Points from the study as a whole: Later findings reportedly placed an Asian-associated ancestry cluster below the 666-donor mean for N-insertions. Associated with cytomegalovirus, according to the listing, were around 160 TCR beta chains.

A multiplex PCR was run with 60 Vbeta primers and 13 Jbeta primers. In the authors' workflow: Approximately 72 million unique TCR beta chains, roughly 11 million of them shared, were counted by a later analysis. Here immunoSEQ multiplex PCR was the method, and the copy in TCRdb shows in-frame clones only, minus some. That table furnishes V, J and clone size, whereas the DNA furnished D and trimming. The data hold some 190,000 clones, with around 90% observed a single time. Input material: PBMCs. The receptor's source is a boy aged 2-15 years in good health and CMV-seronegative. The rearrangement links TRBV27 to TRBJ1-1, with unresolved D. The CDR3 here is CASSFSGLNTEAFF. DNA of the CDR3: TGTGCCAGCAGTTTTTCGGGTCTGAACACTGAAGCTTTCTTT.